This T cell receptor beta chain comes out of a study of quantifying T cell responses using KT2 cells. Across the whole study: Reverse transcription used primers in the TCR alpha and beta constant regions.

Each cDNA got a UMI-containing oligo ligated at its 3' end. An equimolar mix of RC1.1 and RC1.2 primed the beta chain across TRBC1 and TRBC2. TCRdb independently ran MiXCR on the UMI-ligation and nested PCR reads; one entry per CDR3 protein. The sample contains about 33,000 distinct CDR3 sequences, over 9% of which appear only once. V lost 6 bases and J lost 2, with 16 bases in between. Germline V CDR1 and CDR2: SNHLY, FYNNEI. The CDR3 consists of 15 residues. This clonotype was found a few times. Sequences were obtained from PBMCs spiked with cells of the T cell clone KT2. This chain links TRBV2 with TRBJ2-5; D is undetermined. This sequence was found in a human donor. As DNA, the CDR3 is TGTGCCAGCAGACGCTCGGTCGGTGATCAAGAGACCCAGTACTTC. Translating gives CASRRSVGDQETQYF. Together with reference TRBV2 and TRBJ2-5, the CDR3 gives the full variable domain: EPEVTQTPSHQVTQMGQEVILRCVPISNHLYFYWYRQILGQKVEFLVSFYNNEISEKSEIFDDQFSVERPDGSNFTLKIRSTKLEDSAMYFCASRRSVGDQETQYFGPGTRLLVL.